The T cell receptor (beta chain) under discussion was sequenced for a study of blood T cell repertoires in COVID-19. Overall study context: From the United States, Italy and Spain came samples of acute and convalescent COVID-19. The cDNA or gDNA used as material had been derived from T cells, B-cell-depleted T cells, or PBMCs.

V lost 1 base, J lost 5 bases, and 11 bases lay in between. Germline V CDR1 and CDR2: MNHNS, SASEGT. The CDR3 runs 15 residues. The authors' processing: From reference gene primer amplification, estimates of nucleated cell counts were derived. The table came from immunoSEQ multiplex PCR; TCRdb's copy has only in-frame clones and leaves some out. From that table come the V and J calls and clone size; the DNA was used to work out D and trimming. Altogether some 130,000 clones are present, roughly 80% being singletons, with the ten largest covering approximately 2%. Input material: peripheral blood. This receptor was obtained from a man aged 65 to 85 with acute or convalescent COVID-19. V is TRBV6-1 and J is TRBJ1-4; the D is unclear. CDR3: CASSEVRITNEKLFF. In DNA, the CDR3 is TGTGCCAGCAGTGAAGTCAGGATCACGAATGAAAAACTGTTTTTT.